This passage covers 2 T cell receptor beta chains from one sample sequenced in a study of molecular identifiers for immune sequencing clone quantification. TCRdb reprocessed the PCR reads via MiXCR and lists one record per CDR3 protein. The sample holds over 55,000 distinct CDR3 sequences, about 17% seen once. Source material: naive CD8+ T cells from blood, with Jurkat cell RNA spiked in. Regarding subset: FACS-sorted CD8+CD4-CCR7+CD45RA+ naive T cells. Receptors originate from a human donor in good health. Some libraries in this study had Jurkat cell RNA spiked in.

CDR3 in DNA: TGTGCCACCAGCCCCCGGGGGGCGCTGGCCGGGGAGCTGTTTTTT. It encodes CATSPRGALAGELFF. The chain combines TRBV15 with TRBJ2-2, with D maybe TRBD2 (7 bases). Trimming removed 5 bases at V and 6 bases at J, with 16 bases between. The length of the CDR3 is 15 residues. CDR1 is LNHNV, CDR2 YYDKDF, per germline (reference sequence).

Many counts were recorded for this clonotype. The gene calls are TRBV30 and TRBJ2-1; D remains unclear. The CDR3 consists of 11 residues. The germline CDR1 and CDR2 sequences are GTSNPN and SVGIG (reference sequence). V shed 5 bases and J shed 6 bases, with 8 bases lying between them. The CDR3 loop reads CAWGDGNEQFF. DNA of the CDR3: TGTGCCTGGGGCGACGGCAATGAGCAGTTCTTC.